This T cell receptor (beta chain) is drawn from a study of blood T cells in healthy people across ages. As for the study in general: Researchers report that template switching captured about one barcoded beta molecule per two T cells.

With a J-beta primer mix and a sample-barcoded 5' primer, a second PCR ran roughly 6 to 11 cycles. TCRdb itself ran the 5' RACE reads through MiXCR, one entry per CDR3 protein. Of approximately 2,000,000 distinct CDR3 sequences listed, roughly two fifths were seen once; the top ten hold 20% to 25%. Per the germline V gene, CDR1 is MNHNS and CDR2 is SASEGT. V shed 6 bases and J shed 3 bases, with 15 bases lying between them. This CDR3 contains 14 residues. This clonotype was counted only a few times. Material for sequencing was blood. The chain recombines TRBV6-1 with TRBJ2-7, with D possibly matching TRBD1 (6 bases). This TCR was sampled from a human donor in good health. DNA for the CDR3: TGTGCCAGCAGCGTTTCGGACAGAGACTACGAGCAGTACTTC. It specifies CASSVSDRDYEQYF.